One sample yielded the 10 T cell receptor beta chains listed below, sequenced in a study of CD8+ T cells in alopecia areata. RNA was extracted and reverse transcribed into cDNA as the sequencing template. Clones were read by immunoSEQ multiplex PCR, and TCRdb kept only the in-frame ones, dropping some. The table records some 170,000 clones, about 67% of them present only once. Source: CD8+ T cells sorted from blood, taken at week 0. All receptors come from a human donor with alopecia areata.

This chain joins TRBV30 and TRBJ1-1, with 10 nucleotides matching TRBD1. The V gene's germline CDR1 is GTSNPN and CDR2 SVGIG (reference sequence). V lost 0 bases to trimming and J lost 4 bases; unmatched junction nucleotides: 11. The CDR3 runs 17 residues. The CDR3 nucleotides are TGTGCCTGGAGTGTCGCTGACAGGGGGCTCGGTGGCACTGAAGCTTTCTTT. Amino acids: CAWSVADRGLGGTEAFF.

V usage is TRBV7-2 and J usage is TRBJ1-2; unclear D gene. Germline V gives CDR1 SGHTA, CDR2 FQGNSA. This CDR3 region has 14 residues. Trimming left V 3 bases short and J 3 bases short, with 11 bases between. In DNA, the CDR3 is TGTGCCAGCAGCTTTGTCATACCATACTATGGCTACACCTTC. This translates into CASSFVIPYYGYTF.

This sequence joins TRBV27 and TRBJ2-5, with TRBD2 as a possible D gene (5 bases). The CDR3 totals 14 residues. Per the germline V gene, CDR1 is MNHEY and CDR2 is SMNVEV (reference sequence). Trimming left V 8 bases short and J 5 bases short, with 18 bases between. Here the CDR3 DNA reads TGTGCCAGCGCTAGCCATAAGGCTATCGAGACCCAGTACTTC. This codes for CASASHKAIETQYF.

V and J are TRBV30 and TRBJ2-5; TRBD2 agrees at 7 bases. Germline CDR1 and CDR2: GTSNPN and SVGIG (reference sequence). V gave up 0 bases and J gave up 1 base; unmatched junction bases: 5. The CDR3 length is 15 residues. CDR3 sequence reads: CAWSVREGPQETQYF. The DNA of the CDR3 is TGTGCCTGGAGTGTAAGGGAGGGCCCCCAAGAGACCCAGTACTTC.

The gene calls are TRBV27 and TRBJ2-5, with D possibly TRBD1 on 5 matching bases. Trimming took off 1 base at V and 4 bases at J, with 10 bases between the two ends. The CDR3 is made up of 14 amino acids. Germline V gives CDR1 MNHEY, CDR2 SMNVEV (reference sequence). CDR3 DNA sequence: TGTGCCAGCAGTTTATATGGGGCTGCAGAGACCCAGTACTTC. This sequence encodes CASSLYGAAETQYF.

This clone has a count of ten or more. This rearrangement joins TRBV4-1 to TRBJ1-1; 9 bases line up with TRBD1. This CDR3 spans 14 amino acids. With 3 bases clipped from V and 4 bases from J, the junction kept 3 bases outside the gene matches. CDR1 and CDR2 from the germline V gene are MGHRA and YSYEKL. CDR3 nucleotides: TGCGCCAGCAGCCAGAAGACAGGGGGCACTGAAGCTTTCTTT. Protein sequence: CASSQKTGGTEAFF.

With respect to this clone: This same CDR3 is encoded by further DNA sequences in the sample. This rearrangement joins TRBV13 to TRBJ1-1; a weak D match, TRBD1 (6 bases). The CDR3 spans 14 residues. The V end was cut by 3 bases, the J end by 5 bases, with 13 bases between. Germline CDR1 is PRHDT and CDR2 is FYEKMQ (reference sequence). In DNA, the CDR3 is TGTGCCAGCAGCTTCGGAGGCAGGGGAACTGAAGCTTTCTTT. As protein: CASSFGGRGTEAFF. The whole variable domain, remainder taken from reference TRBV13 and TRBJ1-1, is AAGVIQSPRHLIKEKRETATLKCYPIPRHDTVYWYQQGPGQDPQFLISFYEKMQSDKGSIPDRFSAQQFSDYHSELNMSSLELGDSALYFCASSFGGRGTEAFFGQGTRLTVV.

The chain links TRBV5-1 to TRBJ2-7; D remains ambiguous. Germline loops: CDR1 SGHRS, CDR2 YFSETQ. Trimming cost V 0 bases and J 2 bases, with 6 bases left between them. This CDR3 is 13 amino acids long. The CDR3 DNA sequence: TGCGCCAGCAGCTTGGAGGCCACCTACGAGCAGTACTTC. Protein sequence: CASSLEATYEQYF.

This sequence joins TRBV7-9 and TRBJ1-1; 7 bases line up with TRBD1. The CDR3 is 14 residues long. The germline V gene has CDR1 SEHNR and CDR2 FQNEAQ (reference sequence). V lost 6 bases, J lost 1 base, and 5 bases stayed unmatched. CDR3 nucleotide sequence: TGTGCCAGCAGGTCTACAGGGGCGAACACTGAAGCTTTCTTT. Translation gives CASRSTGANTEAFF.

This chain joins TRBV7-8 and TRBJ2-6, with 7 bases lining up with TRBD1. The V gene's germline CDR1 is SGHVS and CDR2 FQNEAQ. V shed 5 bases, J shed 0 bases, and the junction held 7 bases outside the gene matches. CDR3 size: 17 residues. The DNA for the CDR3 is TGTGCCAGCAGCAGGTACAGGGGATCCTCTGGGGCCAACGTCCTGACTTTC. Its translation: CASSRYRGSSGANVLTF.